Only a few counts were recorded for the clone carrying this T cell receptor (beta chain). The same CDR3 arises from other DNA sequences in this sample as well. This sample stems from a study of cytomegalovirus exposure and HLA in healthy donors. Losses at the gene ends were 4 bases for V and 4 bases for J; bases not matched to a gene: 6. Per the germline V gene, CDR1 is SGHRS and CDR2 is YFSETQ. This CDR3 has 15 amino acids. The PCR contained 60 Vbeta and 13 Jbeta primers. Method: immunoSEQ multiplex PCR; TCRdb's copy keeps in-frame clones and lacks some. The table records 200,000 to 250,000 clones, approximately 80% of them present only once.

The source is a male donor in good health and CMV-seronegative. V and J are TRBV5-1 and TRBJ2-5, with 11 bases fitting TRBD1. Sequencing was carried out using PBMCs. The CDR3 DNA is TGCGCCAGCAGCGAAGGACAGGGGGCAGGAGAGACCCAGTACTTC. Protein product: CASSEGQGAGETQYF.